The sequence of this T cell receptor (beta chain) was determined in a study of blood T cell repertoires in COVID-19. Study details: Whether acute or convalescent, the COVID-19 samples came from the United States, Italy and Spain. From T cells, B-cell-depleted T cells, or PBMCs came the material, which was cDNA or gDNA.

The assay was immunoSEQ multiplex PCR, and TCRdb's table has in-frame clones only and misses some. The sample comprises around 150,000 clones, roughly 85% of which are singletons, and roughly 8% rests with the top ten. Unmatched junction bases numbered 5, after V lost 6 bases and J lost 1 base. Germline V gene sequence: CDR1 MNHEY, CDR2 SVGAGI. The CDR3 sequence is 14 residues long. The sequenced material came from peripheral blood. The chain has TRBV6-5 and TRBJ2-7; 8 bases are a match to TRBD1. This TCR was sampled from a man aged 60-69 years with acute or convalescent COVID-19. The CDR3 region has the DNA TGTGCCAGCAGCCTAAACAGGGGGTCCTACGAGCAGTACTTC. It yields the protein CASSLNRGSYEQYF.